Each of the 5 T cell receptor beta chains below was sequenced from the same sample in a study of CD8 T cells in ankylosing spondylitis (TCRdb year 2017). Libraries were built with 5' RACE. The instrument given in TCRdb is Illumina HiSeq 2500. Using fastp trimming at Q25 and MiXCR clonotype assembly, TCRdb reanalyzed the public sequencing data and kept in-frame beta chains. Here each entry gathers all rows of one CDR3 protein and keeps the most common genes and DNA. This sample holds roughly 700,000 distinct CDR3 sequences; roughly 20% were observed only once. The ten largest clones represent around 20% of the sample. What the study reported, not specific to this receptor: Blood from ankylosing spondylitis patients appeared to be characterized by a TCR beta motif composed of eight highly homologous amino acid variants.

The antigens these receptors bind are not known. The sequenced sample was blood, either unsorted or a sorted T cell fraction (not recorded which). These receptors were taken from a male donor with ankylosing spondylitis.

The chain has TRBV28 and TRBJ2-1; 14 nucleotides line up with TRBD2. The CDR3 runs to 18 residues. V shed 6 bases and J 7 bases; nucleotides not matched to a gene: 14. Germline V gene data show CDR1 as MDHEN and CDR2 as SYDVKM. The CDR3 protein is CASSPRLAGGPFSNEQFF. Here the CDR3 DNA reads TGTGCCAGCAGCCCCCGACTAGCGGGAGGGCCGTTCTCGAATGAGCAGTTCTTC.

V is TRBV20-1 and J is TRBJ2-5; 10 bases match TRBD2. Germline CDR1 DFQATT, CDR2 SNEGSKA (reference sequence). The CDR3 is 13 residues long. The J segment lost 5 bases and the V segment lost 5 bases, leaving 5 bases of the junction unmatched. CDR3 in DNA: TGCAGTGCTTTTCTAGCGGGAGTGGAGACCCAGTACTTC. It yields the protein CSAFLAGVETQYF.

CDR3 sequence (DNA): TGTGCCAGCACCTTGTGGGGCGGGGAGACCCAGTACTTC. It is translated as CASTLWGGETQYF. The chain has TRBV12-3 or TRBV12-4 and TRBJ2-5; either TRBD1 or TRBD2 may fit D (5 bases each). V dropped 7 bases and J dropped 5 bases, with 14 bases sitting between them. This CDR3 contains 13 residues.

Here the CDR3 DNA reads TGTGCCAGCAGCCAATTCGGAGGGAGCGCAGATACGCAGTATTTT. Its protein is CASSQFGGSADTQYF. The chain is built from TRBV7-7 and TRBJ2-3, with D possibly being TRBD2 (6 bases). V shed 5 bases and J shed 4 bases, with 16 bases lying between them. The CDR3 consists of 15 residues. The V gene's germline CDR1 is SSHAT and CDR2 FNYEAQ (reference sequence).

This clonotype has at least ten counts. This chain joins TRBV29-1 and TRBJ2-7; possibly TRBD1 for D (5 bases). Trimming shortened V by 7 bases and J by 4 bases, and 17 bases separated the two germline ends. CDR1 SQVTM and CDR2 ANQGSEA come from the germline V gene. CDR3 size: 13 residues. CDR3 in amino acids: CSASRGLLYEQYF. The CDR3 bases are TGCAGCGCCTCAAGGGGCCTTTTATACGAGCAGTACTTC.